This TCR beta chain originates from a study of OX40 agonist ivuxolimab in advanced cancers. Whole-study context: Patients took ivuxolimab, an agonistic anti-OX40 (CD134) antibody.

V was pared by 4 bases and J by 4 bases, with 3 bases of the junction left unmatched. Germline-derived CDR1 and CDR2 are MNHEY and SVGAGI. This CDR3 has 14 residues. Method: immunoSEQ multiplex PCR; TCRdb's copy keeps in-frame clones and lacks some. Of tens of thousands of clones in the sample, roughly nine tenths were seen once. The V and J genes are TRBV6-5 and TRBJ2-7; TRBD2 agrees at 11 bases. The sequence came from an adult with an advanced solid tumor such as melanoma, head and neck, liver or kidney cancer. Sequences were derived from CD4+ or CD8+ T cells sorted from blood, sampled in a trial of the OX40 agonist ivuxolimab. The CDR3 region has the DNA TGTGCCAGCAGTTCCGGGACTAGCGGTTACGAGCAGTACTTC. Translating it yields CASSSGTSGYEQYF.